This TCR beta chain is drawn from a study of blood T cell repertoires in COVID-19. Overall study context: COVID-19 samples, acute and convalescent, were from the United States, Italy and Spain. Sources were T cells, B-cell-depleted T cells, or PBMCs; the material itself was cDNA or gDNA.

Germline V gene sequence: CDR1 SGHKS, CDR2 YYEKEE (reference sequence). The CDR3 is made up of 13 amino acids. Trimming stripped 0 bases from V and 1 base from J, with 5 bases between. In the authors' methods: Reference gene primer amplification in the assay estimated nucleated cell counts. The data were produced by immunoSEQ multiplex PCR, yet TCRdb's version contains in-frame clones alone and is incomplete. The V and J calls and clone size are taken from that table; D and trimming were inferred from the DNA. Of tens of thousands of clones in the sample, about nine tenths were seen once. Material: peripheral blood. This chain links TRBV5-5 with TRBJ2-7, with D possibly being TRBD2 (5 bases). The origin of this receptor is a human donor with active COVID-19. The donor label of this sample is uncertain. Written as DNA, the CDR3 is TGTGCCAGCAGCTTGGGGGAGTCCTACGAGCAGTACTTC. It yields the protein CASSLGESYEQYF. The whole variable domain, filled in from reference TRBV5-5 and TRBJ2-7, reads DAGVTQSPTHLIKTRGQQVTLRCSPISGHKSVSWYQQVLGQGPQFIFQYYEKEERGRGNFPDRFSARQFPNYSSELNVNALLLGDSALYLCASSLGESYEQYFGPGTRLTVT.